These 16 T cell receptor beta chains came from one sample sequenced in a study of a mutant IDH1 vaccine in newly diagnosed glioma. The protocol was immunoSEQ multiplex PCR, while the TCRdb copy is restricted to in-frame clones and leaves out a portion. The sample has about 50,000 clones, about three quarters seen once. The antigens these receptors bind are not known. Time point reported: week 35, safety follow-up. All doses held 300 ug of mutant IDH1 20-mer peptide, with topical imiquimod. The sequenced sample was PBMCs, obtained from a glioma patient whose treatment included an IDH1 peptide vaccine. Receptors were obtained from a man between 35 and 55 years old with glioma.

This clone has ten or more counts. Other DNA sequences in the sample encode the same CDR3. The chain combines TRBV15 with TRBJ1-2; the D gene is possibly TRBD1 (5 bases). V was shortened by 0 bases and J by 6 bases, with 8 bases between the two germline ends. The CDR3 totals 13 residues. Per the germline V gene, CDR1 is LNHNV and CDR2 is YYDKDF (reference sequence). The CDR3, as DNA: TGTGCCACCAGCAGAGAGGAAGGGGATGGCTACACCTTC. Amino acid sequence: CATSREEGDGYTF.

This clone was picked up a small number of times. The chain carries TRBV6-5 and TRBJ2-1; no clear D. V was trimmed by 4 bases and J by 4 bases, leaving 5 bases between them. In germline, CDR1 is MNHEY, CDR2 SVGAGI. CDR3 length: 12 amino acids. The CDR3 DNA reads as TGTGCCAGCAGTTGGGGATACAATGAGCAGTTCTTC. Translated, it gives CASSWGYNEQFF.

V and J are TRBV15 and TRBJ2-1; 11 bases are shared with TRBD2. Trimming took 5 bases from V and 1 from J; bases not matched to a gene: 4. The CDR3 has 16 residues. Per the germline V gene, CDR1 is LNHNV and CDR2 is YYDKDF (reference sequence). Here the CDR3 reads CATSRLAGRSYNEQFF. In DNA, the CDR3 is TGTGCCACCAGCCGACTAGCGGGAAGGTCCTACAATGAGCAGTTCTTC.

In DNA form, the CDR3 reads TGTGCCAGCAGCCTCGTATTGTCGGACAACTCTTATGGAAACACCATATATTTT. Its translation is CASSLVLSDNSYGNTIYF. The chain joins TRBV5-5 to TRBJ1-3; maybe TRBD1 (5 bases). The CDR3 runs to 18 residues. Germline loops: CDR1 SGHKS, CDR2 YYEKEE (reference sequence). The V gene lost 4 bases and the J gene lost 3 bases, with 23 bases spanning the gap.

In this sample, this clone turned up once. The V gene is TRBV4-2, the J gene TRBJ2-1, with D unclear. The CDR3 extends over 16 amino acids. Trimming stripped 2 bases from V and 2 bases from J, with 13 bases between. Germline CDR1 reads LGHNA; CDR2 reads YNFKEQ. The CDR3 coding sequence is TGTGCCAGCAGCCAATCAGGACCTAGGGCCTACAATGAGCAGTTCTTC. It translates to CASSQSGPRAYNEQFF.

The rearrangement joins TRBV5-1 to TRBJ1-4; 7 bases agree with TRBD1. V lost 2 bases to trimming and J lost 0 bases; unmatched junction nucleotides: 7. The CDR3 length is 17 residues. Germline-derived CDR1 and CDR2 are SGHRS and YFSETQ. For the CDR3, the DNA is TGCGCCAGCAGCTTTCGGGGACAGAGTGCAACTAATGAAAAACTGTTTTTT. Translated, it gives CASSFRGQSATNEKLFF. The variable domain in full, with the rest retrieved from reference TRBV5-1 and TRBJ1-4, is KAGVTQTPRYLIKTRGQQVTLSCSPISGHRSVSWYQQTPGQGLQFLFEYFSETQRNKGNFPGRFSGRQFSNSRSEMNVSTLELGDSALYLCASSFRGQSATNEKLFFGSGTQLSVL.

The CDR3 bases are TGTGCCAGCAGTTACGACGGATCCGACGGGGAGCTGTTTTTT. Translation gives CASSYDGSDGELFF. The chain joins TRBV6-5 to TRBJ2-2; D is uncertain. The length of the CDR3 is 14 residues. V lost 2 bases and J 7 bases, leaving 11 bases between the germline ends. Germline V gene sequence: CDR1 MNHEY, CDR2 SVGAGI.

The rearrangement uses TRBV14 and TRBJ2-2; no reliable D call. The CDR3 length is 14 residues. With 1 base removed from V and 6 bases from J, the gap between germline ends came to 9 bases. Germline V gene lookup returns CDR1 SGHDN and CDR2 FVKESK. Written as DNA, the CDR3 is TGTGCCAGCAGCCAAGTGAAGTTGGCCGGGGAGCTGTTTTTT. This codes for CASSQVKLAGELFF.

This clone appeared a few times. The chain is built from TRBV6-1 and TRBJ1-1, with TRBD1 identical over 9 bases. Germline V CDR1 and CDR2: MNHNS, SASEGT. Unmatched junction bases numbered 2, after V lost 6 bases and J lost 3 bases. CDR3 length equals 13 residues. CDR3 coding DNA: TGTGCCAGCAGGAGGGACAGGGACACTGAAGCTTTCTTT. Its translation is CASRRDRDTEAFF.

The chain is built from TRBV11-2 and TRBJ2-7, with D perhaps matching TRBD1 or TRBD2 (5 bases each). The CDR3 contains 19 residues. V was trimmed by 2 bases and J by 2 bases, leaving 25 bases between them. CDR1 and CDR2 from the germline V gene are SGHAT and FQNNGV. Here the CDR3 reads CASSLIGVNGGRRTYEQYF. CDR3 sequence (DNA): TGTGCCAGCAGCTTAATAGGGGTAAATGGAGGAAGACGGACCTACGAGCAGTACTTC.

The V gene is TRBV6-5, the J gene TRBJ2-3; D not certain. Germline assignment: CDR1 MNHEY and CDR2 SVGAGI. V lost 0 bases to trimming and J lost 4 bases, with 8 bases between them. CDR3 size: 14 residues. The DNA for the CDR3 is TGTGCCAGCAGTTACTCCCTCTCATCAGATACGCAGTATTTT. Translation: CASSYSLSSDTQYF.

This chain connects TRBV2 to TRBJ2-7; 9 nucleotides line up with TRBD1. The CDR3 spans 14 residues. CDR1 SNHLY and CDR2 FYNNEI come from the germline V gene. J gave up 2 bases and V 6 bases, and 5 bases lay outside the gene matches. The CDR3 protein is CASRETGGPYEQYV. The DNA of the CDR3 is TGTGCCAGCAGGGAAACAGGGGGCCCCTACGAGCAGTACGTC.

V usage is TRBV7-2 and J usage is TRBJ1-2; D perhaps matches TRBD1 (5 bases). From germline, CDR1 is SGHTA and CDR2 FQGNSA. This CDR3 has 13 amino acids. Trimming cost V 5 bases and J 4 bases, with 11 bases left between them. This chain's CDR3 is CASSPGPGYGYTF. CDR3 in DNA: TGTGCCAGCAGCCCGGGACCAGGCTATGGCTACACCTTC. Complete variable domain (other parts from reference TRBV7-2 and TRBJ1-2): GAGVSQSPSNKVTEKGKDVELRCDPISGHTALYWYRQSLGQGLEFLIYFQGNSAPDKSGLPSDRFSAERTGGSVSTLTIQRTQQEDSAVYLCASSPGPGYGYTFGSGTRLTVV.

This chain connects TRBV19 to TRBJ2-7; possibly TRBD1 or TRBD2 for D (5 bases each). Germline CDR1 LNHDA, CDR2 SQIVND (reference sequence). Trimming removed 3 bases from V and 2 bases from J, with 11 bases in between. This CDR3 has 14 residues. Here the CDR3 DNA reads TGTGCCAGTAGTATGAGGGACCTAACCTACGAGCAGTACTTC. This sequence encodes CASSMRDLTYEQYF.

The chain links TRBV19 to TRBJ2-3, with a tentative D call TRBD2 (6 bases). V was cut by 6 bases and J by 2 bases, with 18 bases left in between. CDR3 length: 16 amino acids. In germline, CDR1 is LNHDA, CDR2 SQIVND (reference sequence). CDR3 region: CASSSMPGVYTDTQYF. CDR3 nucleotides: TGTGCCAGTAGCAGTATGCCGGGAGTGTACACAGATACGCAGTATTTT.

The J gene is TRBJ1-2, the V gene TRBV15; 9 nucleotides line up with TRBD1. V was pared by 5 bases and J by 4 bases, with 8 bases of the junction left unmatched. Germline V gene lookup returns CDR1 LNHNV and CDR2 YYDKDF (reference sequence). This CDR3 is 15 amino acids long. This CDR3 reads CATSSGQGLGYGYTF. In nucleotides, the CDR3 is TGTGCCACCAGCTCGGGACAGGGCCTGGGCTATGGCTACACCTTC.